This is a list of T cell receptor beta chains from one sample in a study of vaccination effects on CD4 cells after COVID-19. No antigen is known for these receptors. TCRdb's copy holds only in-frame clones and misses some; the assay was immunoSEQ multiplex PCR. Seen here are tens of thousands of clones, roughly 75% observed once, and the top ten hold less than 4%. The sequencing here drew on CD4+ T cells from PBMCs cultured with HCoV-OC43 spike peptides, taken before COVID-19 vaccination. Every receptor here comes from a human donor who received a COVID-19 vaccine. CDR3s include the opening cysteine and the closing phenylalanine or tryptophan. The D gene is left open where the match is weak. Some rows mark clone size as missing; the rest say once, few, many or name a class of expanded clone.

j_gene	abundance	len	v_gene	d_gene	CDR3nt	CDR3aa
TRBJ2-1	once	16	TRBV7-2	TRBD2	TGTGCCAGCAGCTTAGTAGGGACTAGCGGGGGGGGCGAGCAGTTCTTC	CASSLVGTSGGGEQFF
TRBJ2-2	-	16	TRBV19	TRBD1	TGTGCCAGTAGTATTGCGACAGGGCGTATCACCGGGGAGCTGTTTTTT	CASSIATGRITGELFF
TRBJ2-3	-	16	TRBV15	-	TGTGCCACCAGCAGAGGTTGGGGTAGCGGCACAGATACGCAGTATTTT	CATSRGWGSGTDTQYF
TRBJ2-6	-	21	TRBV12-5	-	TGTGCTAGTGGTTTGGTACTTGCTTCCGGGACATCCCTCTCTGGGGCCAACGTCCTGACTTTC	CASGLVLASGTSLSGANVLTF
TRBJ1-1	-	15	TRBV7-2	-	TGTGCCAGCAGCCTACAGGGAACGGAGTGGACTGAAGCTTTCTTT	CASSLQGTEWTEAFF
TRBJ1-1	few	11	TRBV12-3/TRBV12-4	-	TGTGCCAGCAGCCAGAACACTGAAGCTTTCTTT	CASSQNTEAFF
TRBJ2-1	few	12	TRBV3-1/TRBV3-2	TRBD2	TGTGCCAGCAGGGGGGGGGTCTTAGGTTGGTTCTTC	CASRGGVLGWFF
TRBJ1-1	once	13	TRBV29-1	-	TGCAGCGTTAAAATCCTGTTAGGGGGTGAAGCTTTCTTT	CSVKILLGGEAFF
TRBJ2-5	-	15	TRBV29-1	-	TGCAGCGTTCAAGCGTCCTGGGGGGGCAAAGAGACCCAGTACTTC	CSVQASWGGKETQYF
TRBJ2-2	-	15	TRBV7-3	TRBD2	TGTGCCAGCAGCTTAACTTTGACTAGCGGCGGGGAGCTGTTTTTT	CASSLTLTSGGELFF
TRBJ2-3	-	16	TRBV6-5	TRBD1	TGTGCCAGCAGTTACTCCGCGACAGGGGGTCCAGATACGCAGTATTTT	CASSYSATGGPDTQYF
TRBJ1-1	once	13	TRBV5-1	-	TGCGCCAGCAGCATCGACAGGCTCTATGAAGCTTTCTTT	CASSIDRLYEAFF
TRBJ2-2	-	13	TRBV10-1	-	TGCGCCAGCAGATTTGACAACACCGGGGAGCTGTTTTTT	CASRFDNTGELFF
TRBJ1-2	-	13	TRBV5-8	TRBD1	TGTGCCAGCAGCCCCGGGACAGGGTATGGCTACACCTTC	CASSPGTGYGYTF
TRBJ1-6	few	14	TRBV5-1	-	TGCGCCAGCAGCTTGCCGGTGCGGGGATCACCCCTCCACTTT	CASSLPVRGSPLHF
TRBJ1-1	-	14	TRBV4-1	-	TGCGCCAGCAGCCAGGCTTCAGCGAACACTGAAGCTTTCTTT	CASSQASANTEAFF
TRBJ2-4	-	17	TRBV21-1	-	TGTGCCAGCAGAAGGCGGTTCGGGACAGCGGTCGAAAACATTCAGTACTTC	CASRRRFGTAVENIQYF
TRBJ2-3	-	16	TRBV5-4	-	TGTGCCAGCAGCACCCCGCCAGGGACTTTCAAAAATACGCAGTATTTT	CASSTPPGTFKNTQYF
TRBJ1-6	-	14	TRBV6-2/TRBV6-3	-	TGTGCCAGCAGTTACGGCACTTATAGTTCACCCCTCCACTTT	CASSYGTYSSPLHF
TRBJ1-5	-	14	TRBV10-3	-	TGTGCCATCAGTGAGTCGTGGATCAATCAGCCCCAGCATTTT	CAISESWINQPQHF
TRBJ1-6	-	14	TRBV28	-	TGTGCCAGCAGCCTTACAGGGTATAATTCACCCCTCCACTTT	CASSLTGYNSPLHF
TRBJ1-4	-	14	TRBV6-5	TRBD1	TGTGCCAGCACTAGACAGGGTCAGAGTGAAAAACTGTTTTTT	CASTRQGQSEKLFF
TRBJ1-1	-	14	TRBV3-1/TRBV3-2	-	TGTGCCAGCAGCCAAGCTGCAGGGGCGACTGAAGCTTTCTTT	CASSQAAGATEAFF
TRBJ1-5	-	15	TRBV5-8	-	TGTGCCAGCAGCTTGTGGGCACAGAACAATCAGCCCCAGCATTTT	CASSLWAQNNQPQHF
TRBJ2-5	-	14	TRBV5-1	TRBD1	TGCGCCAGCAGCCCTGGGACAGACCAAGAGACCCAGTACTTC	CASSPGTDQETQYF
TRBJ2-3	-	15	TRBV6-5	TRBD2	TGTGCCAGCAGGGGACTAGCGGGGGGACGAGATACGCAGTATTTT	CASRGLAGGRDTQYF
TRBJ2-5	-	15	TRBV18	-	TGTGCCAGCTCACCTAACAGGGTAAAGGAGGAGACCCAGTACTTC	CASSPNRVKEETQYF
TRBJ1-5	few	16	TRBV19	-	TGTGCCAGTAGACCGACCACGGACGGGATCAATCAGCCCCAGCATTTT	CASRPTTDGINQPQHF
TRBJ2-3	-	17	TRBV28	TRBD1	TGTGCCAGCATCACCACTAGTGGACAGGGCGGGTCAGATACGCAGTATTTT	CASITTSGQGGSDTQYF
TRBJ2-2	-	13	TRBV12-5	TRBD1	TGTGCTAGCGAACAGGGGGCGATGGGGGAGCTGTTTTTT	CASEQGAMGELFF
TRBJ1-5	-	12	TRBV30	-	TGTGCCTGGAGTAGACTCAATCAGCCCCAGCATTTT	CAWSRLNQPQHF
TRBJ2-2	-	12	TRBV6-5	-	TGTGCCAGCAACGGGCCAACCGGGGAGCTGTTTTTT	CASNGPTGELFF